This passage covers 26 T cell receptor beta chains from one sample sequenced in a study of Ad26.COV2.S vaccination and SARS-CoV-2 variants. TCRdb keeps only in-frame clones here, not all; method: immunoSEQ multiplex PCR. Of some 180,000 clones in the sample, around nine tenths were seen once. The sequencing here drew on peripheral blood, taken after recovery from COVID-19. Receptors originate from a human donor who had recovered from COVID-19.

This clone has a handful of counts. The chain combines TRBV4-1 with TRBJ2-7; the match to TRBD2 covers 12 bases. The CDR3 has 15 amino acids. Germline V gene lookup returns CDR1 MGHRA and CDR2 YSYEKL. J lost 5 bases, V lost 4 bases, and 6 bases had no gene match. The DNA of the CDR3 is TGCGCCAGCAGCCGCTCGGGACTAGCGGGTAACGAGCAGTACTTC. Amino acid sequence: CASSRSGLAGNEQYF.

V and J are TRBV19 and TRBJ1-5; 8 bases align to TRBD1. Germline loops: CDR1 LNHDA, CDR2 SQIVND (reference sequence). V was pared by 10 bases and J by 7 bases, with 18 bases of the junction left unmatched. The CDR3 spans 16 residues. The CDR3 loop is CATKGVGRGLHQPQHF. The DNA of the CDR3 is TGTGCCACGAAAGGGGTGGGCAGGGGGCTTCACCAGCCCCAGCATTTT. Drawing the rest from reference TRBV19 and TRBJ1-5, the complete variable domain is DGGITQSPKYLFRKEGQNVTLSCEQNLNHDAMYWYRQDPGQGLRLIYYSQIVNDFQKGDIAEGYSVSREKKESFPLTVTSAQKNPTAFYLCATKGVGRGLHQPQHFGDGTRLSIL.

The genes are TRBV9 and TRBJ2-3, with 8 positions matching TRBD1. V lost 6 bases, J lost 0 bases, and 6 bases stayed unmatched. This CDR3 comprises 15 residues. Germline CDR1 is SGDLS and CDR2 is YYNGEE. CDR3 DNA sequence: TGTGCCAGCACCCTTCGACAGGGGAGCACAGATACGCAGTATTTT. Translated: CASTLRQGSTDTQYF. Filled out from reference TRBV9 and TRBJ2-3, the complete variable domain reads DSGVTQTPKHLITATGQRVTLRCSPRSGDLSVYWYQQSLDQGLQFLIQYYNGEERAKGNILERFSAQQFPDLHSELNLSSLELGDSALYFCASTLRQGSTDTQYFGPGTRLTVL.

CDR3 DNA sequence: TGTGCCAGCAGAAAAGGGGGCCATGGCTACACCTTC. Protein product: CASRKGGHGYTF. The chain is built from TRBV5-4 and TRBJ1-2, with TRBD1 matching 7 bases. The germline V gene encodes CDR1 SGHNT and CDR2 YYREEE (reference sequence). This CDR3 is built from 12 residues. Unmatched junction bases numbered 4, after V lost 5 bases and J lost 6 bases.

This clone was seen once. The genes are TRBV7-9 and TRBJ2-3; D could derive from TRBD1 or TRBD2 (7 bases each). The germline CDR1 and CDR2 sequences are SEHNR and FQNEAQ (reference sequence). Trimming shortened V by 6 bases and J by 4 bases, and 11 bases separated the two germline ends. The CDR3 is made up of 13 amino acids. DNA for the CDR3: TGTGCCAGCAGATCAGGGGGGGCAGATACGCAGTATTTT. Translating it yields CASRSGGADTQYF.

The gene calls are TRBV30 and TRBJ1-1; no reliable D call. The V end lost 7 bases, the J end lost 3 bases, and 15 bases lay between the germline ends. There are 13 residues in the CDR3. Germline values: CDR1 GTSNPN, CDR2 SVGIG (reference sequence). CDR3 nucleotide sequence: TGTGCCTCTCCACCCCGGGTCGACACTGAAGCTTTCTTT. This translates into CASPPRVDTEAFF. The full variable domain, in which reference TRBV30 and TRBJ1-1 provide the parts outside the CDR3, is SQTIHQWPATLVQPVGSPLSLECTVEGTSNPNLYWYRQAAGRGLQLLFYSVGIGQISSEVPQNLSASRPQDRQFILSSKKLLLSDSGFYLCASPPRVDTEAFFGQGTRLTVV.

The V gene is TRBV3-1 (or the pseudogene TRBV3-2), the J gene TRBJ2-7; 8 positions match TRBD2. The V gene's germline CDR1 is LGHDT and CDR2 YNNKEL (reference sequence). The ends lost 4 bases at V and 7 bases at J; junction bases unmatched: 6. The CDR3 has 13 residues. The CDR3 sequence: CASSPTGGREQYF. The DNA of the CDR3 is TGTGCCAGCAGCCCCACGGGGGGGCGGGAGCAGTACTTC.

The chain links TRBV28 to TRBJ1-2; the match to TRBD1 covers 10 bases. The CDR3 consists of 14 residues. The germline V gene has CDR1 MDHEN and CDR2 SYDVKM. V was clipped by 6 bases and J by 8 bases; unmatched bases: 9. The CDR3 sequence: CASSQDRGLSGYTF. DNA for the CDR3: TGTGCCAGCAGCCAAGACAGGGGGCTAAGCGGCTACACCTTC.

This clone was seen a handful of times. The genes are TRBV5-1 and TRBJ2-7, with a weak D call TRBD1 (5 bases). This CDR3 is 15 amino acids long. CDR1 is SGHRS and CDR2 is YFSETQ in the germline V gene. The germline V and J ends were trimmed by 4 bases and 3 bases, with 17 bases remaining between them. CDR3 in amino acids: CASSPGPSSNYEQYF. CDR3 sequence (DNA): TGCGCCAGCAGCCCAGGGCCGAGCAGTAACTACGAGCAGTACTTC.

J is TRBJ1-4 and V is TRBV5-1; perhaps TRBD1 as D (6 bases). The CDR3 contains 16 residues. Germline CDR1 SGHRS, CDR2 YFSETQ. V was cut by 4 bases and J by 3 bases, with 16 bases left in between. CDR3 DNA sequence: TGCGCCAGCAGCCTAAGTTACAGGGAATCTAATGAAAAACTGTTTTTT. This gives the protein CASSLSYRESNEKLFF. Combining the CDR3 with reference TRBV5-1 and TRBJ1-4 gives the whole variable domain KAGVTQTPRYLIKTRGQQVTLSCSPISGHRSVSWYQQTPGQGLQFLFEYFSETQRNKGNFPGRFSGRQFSNSRSEMNVSTLELGDSALYLCASSLSYRESNEKLFFGSGTQLSVL.

V usage is TRBV2 and J usage is TRBJ2-3; TRBD2 matches 12 bases. V lost 3 bases and J lost 5; bases outside the gene matches: 6. This CDR3 comprises 16 residues. Germline values: CDR1 SNHLY, CDR2 FYNNEI. CDR3 DNA sequence: TGTGCCAGCAGTGAGTCTAGCGGGAGGGCTATAGATACGCAGTATTTT. It yields the protein CASSESSGRAIDTQYF.

This chain links TRBV5-1 with TRBJ1-1; D not certain. This CDR3 spans 14 amino acids. Deletions cut 4 bases from V and 1 base from J, with 11 bases between. Germline CDR1 reads SGHRS; CDR2 reads YFSETQ. For the CDR3, the DNA is TGCGCCAGCAGCCCGAGAAACAAGAACACTGAAGCTTTCTTT. Its translation is CASSPRNKNTEAFF.

V usage is TRBV7-9 and J usage is TRBJ1-6, with D maybe TRBD1 (6 bases). Trimming pared 8 bases from V and 8 bases from J, leaving 10 bases between. The CDR3 runs 12 residues. Looked up from germline, CDR1 is SEHNR and CDR2 is FQNEAQ (reference sequence). CDR3 DNA: TGTGCCAGCGACAGGCTAGATTCACCCCTCCACTTT. Translated, it gives CASDRLDSPLHF.

V gene TRBV4-2 combines with J gene TRBJ2-3; possible D gene TRBD2, 7 bases. Germline CDR1 is LGHNA and CDR2 is YNFKEQ. The CDR3 contains 17 residues. Trimming stripped 2 bases from V and 5 bases from J, with 20 bases between. CDR3 sequence reads: CASSQRRWGGPGDTQYF. CDR3 coding DNA: TGTGCCAGCAGCCAAAGAAGGTGGGGGGGGCCCGGAGATACGCAGTATTTT.

The chain recombines TRBV9 with TRBJ1-2, with D unclear. CDR1 is SGDLS, CDR2 YYNGEE, per germline. V was cut by 0 bases and J by 10 bases, with 7 bases left in between. This CDR3 comprises 11 residues. CDR3 sequence: CASSVGRNYTF. The CDR3 DNA is TGTGCCAGCAGCGTAGGCCGGAACTACACCTTC.

The chain has TRBV5-1 and TRBJ1-6; D gene uncertain. The V end lost 3 bases, the J end lost 0 bases, and 10 bases lay between the germline ends. The CDR3 has 16 residues. In germline, CDR1 is SGHRS, CDR2 YFSETQ. In nucleotides, the CDR3 is TGCGCCAGCAGCTCAGGACGACCCTCCTATAATTCACCCCTCCACTTT. It encodes CASSSGRPSYNSPLHF.

The CDR3 sequence is CASSPTRGQGYGYTF. The DNA of the CDR3 is TGTGCCAGCTCACCGACCCGGGGGCAGGGCTATGGCTACACCTTC. The rearrangement links TRBV18 to TRBJ1-2; maybe TRBD1 (6 bases). V was trimmed by 3 bases and J by 4 bases, leaving 15 bases between them. Germline V CDR1 and CDR2: KGHSH, LQKENI. The CDR3 is made up of 15 amino acids.

The chain employs TRBV5-5 and TRBJ2-7; 8 nucleotides agree with TRBD1. The germline V gene has CDR1 SGHKS and CDR2 YYEKEE (reference sequence). The CDR3 has 15 amino acids. Losses at the gene ends were 4 bases for V and 6 bases for J; bases not matched to a gene: 12. The chain's CDR3 is CASSPSETGASEQYF. The CDR3 DNA follows: TGTGCCAGCAGCCCTTCTGAGACAGGGGCGTCCGAGCAGTACTTC.

The count of this clone is one. The chain links TRBV6-5 to TRBJ1-6, with a weak D call TRBD1 (6 bases). Deletions cut 7 bases from V and 10 bases from J, with 20 bases between. The CDR3 covers 15 residues. CDR1 and CDR2 from the germline V gene are MNHEY and SVGAGI. Here the CDR3 DNA reads TGTGCCAGCACTACCGTAGGGGGGGTCCGGTCACCCCTCCACTTT. Translation: CASTTVGGVRSPLHF.

The chain joins TRBV3-1 (or the pseudogene TRBV3-2) to TRBJ2-1, with TRBD2 identical over 8 bases. V was clipped by 5 bases and J by 3 bases; unmatched bases: 9. Germline V gives CDR1 LGHDT, CDR2 YNNKEL (reference sequence). This CDR3 is built from 16 residues. CDR3 nucleotide sequence: TGTGCCAGCAGCGCGGGGGCTAGCGGGTTCTACAATGAGCAGTTCTTC. It is translated as CASSAGASGFYNEQFF.

This chain connects TRBV19 to TRBJ2-1; the D gene is possibly TRBD1 (6 bases). Germline V gene data show CDR1 as LNHDA and CDR2 as SQIVND (reference sequence). V was cut by 7 bases and J by 0 bases, with 13 bases left in between. This CDR3 has 15 amino acids. Here the CDR3 reads CASNGWGLSYNEQFF. CDR3 in DNA: TGTGCCAGTAACGGCTGGGGGCTCTCCTACAATGAGCAGTTCTTC.

The genes are TRBV7-2 and TRBJ2-1, with a possible D match to TRBD1 (5 bases). The ends were cut back, 1 base at V and 5 bases at J, with 9 bases in the middle. CDR3 length: 14 amino acids. Germline V gene lookup returns CDR1 SGHTA and CDR2 FQGNSA. In DNA form, the CDR3 reads TGTGCCAGCAGCTTAGGTCAGGGCCACAATGAGCAGTTCTTC. It encodes CASSLGQGHNEQFF. The full variable domain, completed using reference TRBV7-2 and TRBJ2-1, is GAGVSQSPSNKVTEKGKDVELRCDPISGHTALYWYRQSLGQGLEFLIYFQGNSAPDKSGLPSDRFSAERTGGSVSTLTIQRTQQEDSAVYLCASSLGQGHNEQFFGPGTRLTVL.

This rearrangement joins TRBV9 to TRBJ1-6; no clear D. Per germline, CDR1 SGDLS and CDR2 YYNGEE. Trimming took 4 bases from V and 5 from J, leaving 10 bases between them. CDR3 size: 14 residues. CDR3 protein: CASSPGPDNSPLHF. CDR3 sequence (DNA): TGTGCCAGCAGCCCCGGGCCCGATAATTCACCCCTCCACTTT.

The CDR3 nucleotides read TGTGCCAGCAGCCAGGTGCAGCCCCTCGGGACTGGAAACACCATATATTTT. Amino acid sequence: CASSQVQPLGTGNTIYF. This chain uses TRBV4-2 with TRBJ1-3; D remains unclear. This CDR3 contains 17 residues. Trimming left V 3 bases short and J 2 bases short, with 17 bases between. CDR1 is LGHNA and CDR2 is YNFKEQ in the germline V gene.

The rearrangement uses TRBV9 and TRBJ2-7; 14 positions agree with TRBD2. From germline, CDR1 is SGDLS and CDR2 YYNGEE. The V segment lost 5 bases and the J segment 3 bases; nucleotides outside the gene matches: 4. The CDR3 is 15 amino acids. CDR3 residues: CASSFGLAGGYEQYF. CDR3 DNA: TGTGCCAGCAGTTTTGGACTAGCGGGAGGCTACGAGCAGTACTTC.

This clone came up once. The chain couples TRBV15 to TRBJ2-3; D is unclear. CDR1 is LNHNV, CDR2 YYDKDF, per germline (reference sequence). Deletions cut 3 bases from V and 4 bases from J, with 11 bases between. The CDR3 has 14 amino acids. CDR3 amino acids: CATSRALGADTQYF. The CDR3 DNA reads TGTGCCACCAGCAGGGCCCTTGGAGCAGATACGCAGTATTTT.